Each of the 19 T cell receptor beta chains below was sequenced from the same sample in a study of technical replicates of blood from a handful of donors. The data were produced by immunoSEQ multiplex PCR, yet TCRdb's version contains in-frame clones alone and is incomplete. The data contain about 80,000 clones, 95% to 98% of them seen just once; the ten biggest clones take up roughly 0.35%. The sample was T cells isolated from PBMCs. The receptors here all came from a human donor in good health.

This clone was recorded once. This sequence joins TRBV9 and TRBJ2-2; TRBD1 is a possible D gene (6 bases). Germline V gene lookup returns CDR1 SGDLS and CDR2 YYNGEE. Trimming removed 4 bases at V and 4 bases at J, with 14 bases between. The CDR3 has 15 residues. CDR3 coding DNA: TGTGCCAGCAGCACCTCCGGGACAAGCACCGGGGAGCTGTTTTTT. Amino acids: CASSTSGTSTGELFF.

The V gene is TRBV5-3, the J gene TRBJ1-2; no clear D. TRBV5-3 is known as an ORF, though its function is uncertain. The CDR3 has 18 amino acids. V was shortened by 1 base and J by 6 bases, with 25 bases between the two germline ends. The CDR3 DNA follows: TGTGCCAGAAGCTTGTCCGTCTCCTGTGCGCGGGGAAAGGATGGCTACACCTTC. Protein: CARSLSVSCARGKDGYTF.

CDR3 residues: CASSLGQGGYGYTF. The CDR3 DNA sequence: TGCGCCAGCAGCCTTGGACAGGGAGGCTATGGCTACACCTTC. The V call is TRBV4-1, the J call TRBJ1-2; the match to TRBD1 covers 8 bases. The V segment lost 4 bases and the J segment 4 bases; nucleotides outside the gene matches: 5. The CDR3 is made up of 14 amino acids. CDR1 is MGHRA and CDR2 is YSYEKL in the germline V gene.

V and J are TRBV11-2 and TRBJ2-7; tentatively, D is TRBD2 (6 bases). The CDR3 loop spans 14 amino acids. Per germline, CDR1 SGHAT and CDR2 FQNNGV. The V end was cut by 4 bases, the J end by 5 bases, with 15 bases between. CDR3 amino acids: CASSSLRERDEQYF. CDR3 nucleotide sequence: TGTGCCAGCAGCTCCCTACGAGAGCGGGACGAGCAGTACTTC.

The CDR3 sequence: CASSQGRYSGDNYEQYF. The CDR3 coding sequence is TGCGCCAGCAGCCAAGGAAGATATTCGGGGGATAACTACGAGCAGTACTTC. The chain is built from TRBV4-3 and TRBJ2-7, with TRBD2 as a possible D gene (6 bases). Germline V gene data show CDR1 as LGHNA and CDR2 as YSLEER. V gave up 1 base and J gave up 3 bases, with 19 bases separating them. This CDR3 spans 17 amino acids.

This chain links TRBV9 with TRBJ1-3; 12 bases are shared with TRBD1. The J segment lost 2 bases and the V segment lost 2 bases, leaving 5 bases of the junction unmatched. The CDR3 spans 17 residues. CDR1 and CDR2 (germline): SGDLS, YYNGEE. The CDR3: CASSVGQGAITGNTIYF. The CDR3 DNA sequence: TGTGCCAGCAGCGTGGGACAGGGGGCTATCACTGGAAACACCATATATTTT.

The chain combines TRBV5-1 with TRBJ2-5; TRBD2 might be the D (6 bases). This CDR3 comprises 16 residues. In germline, CDR1 is SGHRS, CDR2 YFSETQ. Deletions cut 0 bases from V and 4 bases from J, with 16 bases between. In DNA, the CDR3 is TGCGCCAGCAGCTTGGCCATCGACCTGGGGGGAGAGACCCAGTACTTC. This encodes CASSLAIDLGGETQYF.

The V gene is TRBV2, the J gene TRBJ1-1, with TRBD1 matching over 9 bases. Germline V lookup: CDR1 SNHLY, CDR2 FYNNEI. The CDR3 runs to 17 residues. With V trimmed by 7 bases and J by 1 base, 13 bases remained unmatched. This chain's CDR3 is CASNPTGGALGNTEAFF. In DNA, the CDR3 is TGTGCCAGCAACCCCACAGGGGGCGCATTGGGGAACACTGAAGCTTTCTTT.

V gene TRBV27 combines with J gene TRBJ2-6; D unresolved. The CDR3 runs 16 residues. The germline gives CDR1 MNHEY, CDR2 SMNVEV (reference sequence). Trimming removed 2 bases at V and 1 base at J, with 9 bases between. The CDR3 coding sequence is TGTGCCAGCAGTTTACAGGTTTTTTCTGGGGCCAACGTCCTGACTTTC. The encoded protein is CASSLQVFSGANVLTF.

The gene calls are TRBV9 and TRBJ1-1; D possibly corresponds to TRBD1 (5 bases). The V end lost 3 bases, the J end lost 6 bases, and 9 bases lay between the germline ends. CDR1 and CDR2 (germline): SGDLS, YYNGEE. The CDR3 covers 12 residues. This chain's CDR3 is CASSDRQPEAFF. As DNA, the CDR3 is TGTGCCAGCAGCGATAGACAGCCTGAAGCTTTCTTT.

The CDR3 nucleotides are TGTGCCAGCAGCTTATTCCTAGGTGGCGCAGATACGCAGTATTTT. Translation gives CASSLFLGGADTQYF. The chain joins TRBV11-3 to TRBJ2-3; no firm D call. The CDR3 sequence is 15 residues long. Trimming left V 2 bases short and J 4 bases short, with 13 bases between. Germline V gene lookup returns CDR1 SGHNT and CDR2 YENEEA. Drawing the rest from reference TRBV11-3 and TRBJ2-3, the complete variable domain is EAGVVQSPRYKIIEKKQPVAFWCNPISGHNTLYWYLQNLGQGPELLIRYENEEAVDDSQLPKDRFSAERLKGVDSTLKIQPAELGDSAVYLCASSLFLGGADTQYFGPGTRLTVL.

The chain combines TRBV7-9 with TRBJ2-5; D is perhaps TRBD1 (5 bases). Germline loops: CDR1 SEHNR, CDR2 FQNEAQ (reference sequence). V was shortened by 1 base and J by 4 bases, with 16 bases between the two germline ends. This CDR3 is built from 16 residues. Written as DNA, the CDR3 is TGTGCCAGCAGCTTAGTGGGTGGGGCCAGTGGAGAGACCCAGTACTTC. Translating it yields CASSLVGGASGETQYF.

The rearrangement uses TRBV14 and TRBJ2-2; no definite D call. The CDR3 loop spans 13 amino acids. V was pared by 4 bases and J by 0 bases, with 3 bases between. CDR1 is SGHDN, CDR2 FVKESK, per germline. CDR3 sequence: CASSPSNTGELFF. CDR3 in DNA: TGTGCCAGCAGCCCTTCGAACACCGGGGAGCTGTTTTTT.

V and J are TRBV7-2 and TRBJ2-5, with 9 bases identical to TRBD1. The V gene end was trimmed by 4 bases and the J gene end by 4 bases; junction bases not matched to a gene: 4. CDR1 is SGHTA, CDR2 FQGNSA, per germline. There are 14 residues in the CDR3. CDR3 sequence: CASSSTGGVETQYF. The CDR3 nucleotides read TGTGCCAGCAGCTCCACAGGGGGCGTAGAGACCCAGTACTTC.

This chain joins TRBV6-1 and TRBJ1-5, with D uncertain. Trimming shortened V by 3 bases and J by 4 bases, and 10 bases separated the two germline ends. This CDR3 is built from 14 residues. CDR1 is MNHNS, CDR2 SASEGT, per germline. DNA for the CDR3: TGTGCCAGCAGTGACCGATTGGAGAATCAGCCCCAGCATTTT. This sequence encodes CASSDRLENQPQHF.

The chain combines TRBV5-6 with TRBJ2-7; 7 bases map to TRBD2. This CDR3 spans 14 amino acids. V was clipped by 4 bases and J by 0 bases; unmatched bases: 4. The germline gives CDR1 SGHDT, CDR2 YYEEEE. In nucleotides, the CDR3 is TGTGCCAGCAGCGGTCGGGACTACTCCTACGAGCAGTACTTC. Its protein is CASSGRDYSYEQYF.

This chain uses TRBV28 with TRBJ2-1, with 8 nucleotides matching TRBD1. The CDR3 runs to 16 residues. The J segment lost 4 bases and the V segment lost 5 bases, leaving 10 bases of the junction unmatched. Per germline, CDR1 MDHEN and CDR2 SYDVKM. The CDR3 DNA follows: TGTGCCAGCAGTCCGAGCCCAGGGGGCGCGTACAATGAGCAGTTCTTC. This codes for CASSPSPGGAYNEQFF.

The J gene is TRBJ2-7, the V gene TRBV6-5; no reliable D call. The CDR3 is 16 residues long. Germline loops: CDR1 MNHEY, CDR2 SVGAGI. The germline V and J ends were trimmed by 0 bases and 0 bases, with 12 bases remaining between them. The CDR3 is CASSYSSAATSYEQYF. Here the CDR3 DNA reads TGTGCCAGCAGTTACTCCTCGGCGGCCACCTCCTACGAGCAGTACTTC.

The chain employs TRBV7-2 and TRBJ2-7, with 7 positions matching TRBD1. The germline gives CDR1 SGHTA, CDR2 FQGNSA. V gave up 2 bases and J gave up 5 bases; unmatched junction bases: 6. The length of the CDR3 is 14 residues. CDR3 nucleotide sequence: TGTGCCAGCAGCTTAAGAACAGGGGTCCACGAGCAGTACTTC. Its protein is CASSLRTGVHEQYF.